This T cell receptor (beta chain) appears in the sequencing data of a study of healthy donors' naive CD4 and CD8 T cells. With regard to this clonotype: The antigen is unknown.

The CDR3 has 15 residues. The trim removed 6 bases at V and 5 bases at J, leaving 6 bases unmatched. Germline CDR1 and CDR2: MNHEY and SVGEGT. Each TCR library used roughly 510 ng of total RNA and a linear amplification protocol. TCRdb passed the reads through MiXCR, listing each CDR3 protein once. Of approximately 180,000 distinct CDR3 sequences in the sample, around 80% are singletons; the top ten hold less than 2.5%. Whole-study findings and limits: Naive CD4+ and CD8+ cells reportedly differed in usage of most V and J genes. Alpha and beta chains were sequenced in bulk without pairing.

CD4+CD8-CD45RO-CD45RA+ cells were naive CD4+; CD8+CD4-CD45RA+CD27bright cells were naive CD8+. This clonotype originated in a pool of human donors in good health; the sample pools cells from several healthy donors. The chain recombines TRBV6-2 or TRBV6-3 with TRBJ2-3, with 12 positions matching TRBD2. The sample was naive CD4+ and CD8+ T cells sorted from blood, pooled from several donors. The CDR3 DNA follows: TGTGCCAGCAGCCTACTAGCGGGAGGCGGAGATACGCAGTATTTT. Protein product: CASSLLAGGGDTQYF.